This passage covers 2 T cell receptor beta chains from one sample sequenced in a study of PD-L1 blockade in urothelial cancer. Sequenced by immunoSEQ multiplex PCR; TCRdb stores in-frame clones only, minus some. The profile covers 70,000 to 90,000 clones, with roughly 82% appearing a single time and over 7.5% taken by the ten largest. The material was PBMCs, obtained around atezolizumab (anti-PD-L1) treatment. The receptors were gathered from a man aged 65 to 85 with urothelial cancer.

The rearrangement uses TRBV16 and TRBJ1-1; a possible D gene is TRBD1 (5 bases). Germline V lookup: CDR1 KGHSY, CDR2 FQNENV. V shed 0 bases and J shed 6 bases, with 14 bases lying between them. The CDR3 length is 15 residues. The CDR3 sequence: CASSQSRGRDAEAFF. For the CDR3, the DNA is TGTGCCAGCAGCCAATCTAGGGGAAGGGATGCTGAAGCTTTCTTT.

In DNA form, the CDR3 reads TGTGCCAGCAGACCGGGACAGCACAATCAGCCCCAGCATTTT. Translating gives CASRPGQHNQPQHF. The V gene is TRBV6-5, the J gene TRBJ1-5, with 7 nucleotides matching TRBD1. The CDR3 covers 14 residues. Germline V gene data show CDR1 as MNHEY and CDR2 as SVGAGI. Losses at the gene ends were 6 bases for V and 3 bases for J; bases not matched to a gene: 5.